This T cell receptor beta chain was recovered during a study of CD8 T cells in ankylosing spondylitis. Study-wide results and limits: A motif of fewer than ten highly homologous TCR beta variants was seen as apparently characteristic of ankylosing spondylitis blood. Prior literature has documented some motif variants in synovial fluid and blood from reactive arthritis. Disease-associated clonotypes exhibited CD8+ identity and were relatively infrequent in peripheral blood.

As concerns this clonotype: Its target is not known.

TCRdb analysed the 5' RACE reads with MiXCR anew, one entry per CDR3 protein. Counted here are 230,000 or so distinct CDR3 sequences, 18% occurring once; the ten biggest clones make up about a third. V was trimmed by 0 bases and J by 7 bases, leaving 15 bases between them. The CDR3 is 15 residues long. Looked up from germline, CDR1 is MNHNS and CDR2 is SASEGT. The sample taken for sequencing was blood, either unsorted or a sorted T cell fraction (not recorded which). This TCR came from a male donor with ankylosing spondylitis or in good health (not recorded which). The chain combines TRBV6-1 with TRBJ1-1, with D unclear. The CDR3 nucleotides read TGTGCCAGCAGTGAAGCGCTAGGCCATTTAGGTGAAGCTTTCTTT. It encodes CASSEALGHLGEAFF.